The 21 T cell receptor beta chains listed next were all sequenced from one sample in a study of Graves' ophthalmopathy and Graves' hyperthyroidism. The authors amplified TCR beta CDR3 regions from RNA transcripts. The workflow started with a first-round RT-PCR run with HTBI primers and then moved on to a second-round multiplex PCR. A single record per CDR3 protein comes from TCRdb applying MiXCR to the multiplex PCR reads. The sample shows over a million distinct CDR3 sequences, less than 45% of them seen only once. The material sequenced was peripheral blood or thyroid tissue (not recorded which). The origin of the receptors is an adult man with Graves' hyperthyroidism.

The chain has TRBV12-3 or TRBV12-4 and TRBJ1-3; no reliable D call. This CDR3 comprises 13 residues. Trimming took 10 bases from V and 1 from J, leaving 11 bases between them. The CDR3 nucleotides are TGTGCCACCTACATCGGGTCTGGAAACACCATATATTTT. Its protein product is CATYIGSGNTIYF.

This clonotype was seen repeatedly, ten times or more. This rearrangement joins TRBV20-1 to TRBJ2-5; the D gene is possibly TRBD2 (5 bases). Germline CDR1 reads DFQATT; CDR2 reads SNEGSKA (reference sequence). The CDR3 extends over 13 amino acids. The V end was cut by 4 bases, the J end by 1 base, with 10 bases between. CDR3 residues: CSATVLVQETQYF. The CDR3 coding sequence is TGCAGTGCTACTGTACTAGTCCAAGAGACCCAGTACTTC.

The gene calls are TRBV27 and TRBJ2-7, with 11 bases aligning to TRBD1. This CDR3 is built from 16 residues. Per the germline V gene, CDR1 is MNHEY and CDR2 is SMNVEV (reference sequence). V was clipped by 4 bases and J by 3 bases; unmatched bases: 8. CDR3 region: CASSSDRGRVGYEQYF. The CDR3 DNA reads TGTGCCAGCAGTTCGGACAGGGGGCGAGTTGGCTACGAGCAGTACTTC.

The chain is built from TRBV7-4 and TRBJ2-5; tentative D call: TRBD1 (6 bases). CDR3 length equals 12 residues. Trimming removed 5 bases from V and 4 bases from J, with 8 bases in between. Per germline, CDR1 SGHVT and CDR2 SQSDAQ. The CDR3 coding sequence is TGTGCCAGCAGCAGGACAGTAGAGACCCAGTACTTC. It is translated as CASSRTVETQYF.

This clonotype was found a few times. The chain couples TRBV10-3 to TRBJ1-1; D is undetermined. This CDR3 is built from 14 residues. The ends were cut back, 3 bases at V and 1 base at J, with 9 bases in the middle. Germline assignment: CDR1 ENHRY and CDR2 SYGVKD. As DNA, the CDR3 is TGTGCCATCAGTGACCTAGGGCCGAACACTGAAGCTTTCTTT. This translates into CAISDLGPNTEAFF.

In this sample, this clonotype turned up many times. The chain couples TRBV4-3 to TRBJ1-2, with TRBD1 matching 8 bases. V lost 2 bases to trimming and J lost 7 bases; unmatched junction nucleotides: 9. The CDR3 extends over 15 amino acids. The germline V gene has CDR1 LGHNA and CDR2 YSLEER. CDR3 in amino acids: CASSQTGTGLTGYTF. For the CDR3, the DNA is TGCGCCAGCAGCCAAACCGGGACAGGCCTCACTGGCTACACCTTC.

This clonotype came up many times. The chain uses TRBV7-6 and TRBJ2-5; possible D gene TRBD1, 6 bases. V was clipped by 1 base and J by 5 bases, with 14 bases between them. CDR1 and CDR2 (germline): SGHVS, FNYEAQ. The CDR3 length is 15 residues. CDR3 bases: TGTGCCAGCAGCTTAGGACAGGAGGCGCCTGAGACCCAGTACTTC. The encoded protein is CASSLGQEAPETQYF.

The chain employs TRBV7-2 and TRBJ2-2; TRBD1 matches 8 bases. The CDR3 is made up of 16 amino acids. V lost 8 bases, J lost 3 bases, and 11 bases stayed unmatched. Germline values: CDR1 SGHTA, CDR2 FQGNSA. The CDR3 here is CASSPSTGEDTGELFF. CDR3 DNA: TGTGCCAGCTCACCATCGACAGGGGAGGACACCGGGGAGCTGTTTTTT.

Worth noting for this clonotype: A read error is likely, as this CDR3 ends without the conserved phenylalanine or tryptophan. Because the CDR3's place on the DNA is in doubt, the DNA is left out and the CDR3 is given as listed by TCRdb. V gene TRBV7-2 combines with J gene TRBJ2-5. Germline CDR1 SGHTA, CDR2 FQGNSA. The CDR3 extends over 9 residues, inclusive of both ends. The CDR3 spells CASSLAYRP.

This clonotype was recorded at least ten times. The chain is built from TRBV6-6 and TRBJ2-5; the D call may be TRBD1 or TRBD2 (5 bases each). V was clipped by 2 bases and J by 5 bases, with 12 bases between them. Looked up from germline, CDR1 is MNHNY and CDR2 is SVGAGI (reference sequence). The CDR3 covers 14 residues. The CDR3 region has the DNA TGTGCCAGCAGTTACGGAGTATGGGGGGAGACCCAGTACTTC. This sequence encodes CASSYGVWGETQYF.

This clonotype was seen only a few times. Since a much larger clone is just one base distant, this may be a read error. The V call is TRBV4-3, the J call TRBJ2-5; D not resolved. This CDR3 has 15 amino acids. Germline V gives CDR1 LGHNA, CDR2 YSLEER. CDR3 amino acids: CASSQEGHGSRTQSF. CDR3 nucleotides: TGCGCCAGCAGCCAAGAAGGGCACGGTTCGCGGACCCAGTCCTTC.

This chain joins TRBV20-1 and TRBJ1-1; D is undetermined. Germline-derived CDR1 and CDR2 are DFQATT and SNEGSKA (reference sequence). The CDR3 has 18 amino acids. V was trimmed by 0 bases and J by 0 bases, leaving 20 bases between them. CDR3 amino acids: CSARDLIETEYMNTEAFF. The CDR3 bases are TGCAGTGCTAGAGATTTGATAGAGACCGAATACATGAACACTGAAGCTTTCTTT.

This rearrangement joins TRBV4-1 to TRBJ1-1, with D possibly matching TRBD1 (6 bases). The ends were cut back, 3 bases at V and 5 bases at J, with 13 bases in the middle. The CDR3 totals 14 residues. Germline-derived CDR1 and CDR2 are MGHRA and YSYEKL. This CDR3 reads CASSHGGRDTEAFF. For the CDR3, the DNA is TGCGCCAGCAGCCATGGGGGGCGCGATACTGAAGCTTTCTTT.

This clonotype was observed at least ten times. The CDR3 reads CSGARQSEAFF. As DNA, the CDR3 is TGCAGCGGGGCAAGACAGAGTGAAGCTTTCTTT. This chain connects TRBV29-1 to TRBJ1-1, with TRBD1 as a possible D gene (5 bases). This CDR3 comprises 11 residues. Germline V gene data show CDR1 as SQVTM and CDR2 as ANQGSEA. Trimming cost V 7 bases and J 7 bases, with 13 bases left between them.

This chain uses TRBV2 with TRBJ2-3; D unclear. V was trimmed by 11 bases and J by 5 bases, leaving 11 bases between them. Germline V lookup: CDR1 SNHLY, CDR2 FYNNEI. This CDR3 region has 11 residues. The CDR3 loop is CACYTGDTQYF. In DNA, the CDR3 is TGTGCCTGCTACACCGGAGATACGCAGTATTTT.

Written as DNA, the CDR3 is TGCAGTGCTAGCAAGGGGCGGACCTACGAGCAGTACTTC. It translates to CSASKGRTYEQYF. The chain carries TRBV20-1 and TRBJ2-7; D possibly corresponds to TRBD1 (5 bases). The V end lost 3 bases, the J end lost 2 bases, and 11 bases lay between the germline ends. There are 13 residues in the CDR3. In germline, CDR1 is DFQATT, CDR2 SNEGSKA (reference sequence).

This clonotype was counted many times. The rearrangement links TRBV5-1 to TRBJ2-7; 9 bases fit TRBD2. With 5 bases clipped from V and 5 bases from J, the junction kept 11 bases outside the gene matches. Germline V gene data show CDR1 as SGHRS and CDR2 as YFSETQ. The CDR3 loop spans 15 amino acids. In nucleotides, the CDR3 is TGCGCCAGCAGGCCGACGGTGGCTAGCGGGGACGAGCAGTACTTC. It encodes CASRPTVASGDEQYF. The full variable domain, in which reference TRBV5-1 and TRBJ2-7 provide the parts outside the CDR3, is KAGVTQTPRYLIKTRGQQVTLSCSPISGHRSVSWYQQTPGQGLQFLFEYFSETQRNKGNFPGRFSGRQFSNSRSEMNVSTLELGDSALYLCASRPTVASGDEQYFGPGTRLTVT.

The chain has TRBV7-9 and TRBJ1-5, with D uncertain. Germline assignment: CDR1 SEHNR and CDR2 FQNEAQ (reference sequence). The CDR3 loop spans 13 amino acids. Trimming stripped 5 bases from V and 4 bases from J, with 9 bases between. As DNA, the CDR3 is TGTGCCAGCAGCCATGTCCTTAATCAGCCCCAGCATTTT. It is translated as CASSHVLNQPQHF.

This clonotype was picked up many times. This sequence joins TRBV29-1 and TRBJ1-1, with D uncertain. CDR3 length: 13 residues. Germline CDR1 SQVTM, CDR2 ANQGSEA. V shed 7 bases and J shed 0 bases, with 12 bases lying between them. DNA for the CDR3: TGCAGCGGGCAAGACGCCATGAACACTGAAGCTTTCTTT. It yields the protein CSGQDAMNTEAFF.

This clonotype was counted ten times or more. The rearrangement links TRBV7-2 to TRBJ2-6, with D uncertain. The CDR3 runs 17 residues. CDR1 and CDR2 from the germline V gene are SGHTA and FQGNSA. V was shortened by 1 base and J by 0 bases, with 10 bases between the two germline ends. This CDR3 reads CASSLVGRPSGANVLTF. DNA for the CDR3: TGTGCCAGCAGCTTAGTTGGCCGGCCCTCTGGGGCCAACGTCCTGACTTTC.

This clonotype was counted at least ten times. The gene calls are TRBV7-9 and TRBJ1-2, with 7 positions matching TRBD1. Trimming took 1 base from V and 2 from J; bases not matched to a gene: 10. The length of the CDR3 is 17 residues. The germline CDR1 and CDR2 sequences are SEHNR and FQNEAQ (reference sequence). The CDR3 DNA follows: TGTGCCAGCAGCTTAGAGCCCCGGGACAGAGGAAACTATGGCTACACCTTC. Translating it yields CASSLEPRDRGNYGYTF.